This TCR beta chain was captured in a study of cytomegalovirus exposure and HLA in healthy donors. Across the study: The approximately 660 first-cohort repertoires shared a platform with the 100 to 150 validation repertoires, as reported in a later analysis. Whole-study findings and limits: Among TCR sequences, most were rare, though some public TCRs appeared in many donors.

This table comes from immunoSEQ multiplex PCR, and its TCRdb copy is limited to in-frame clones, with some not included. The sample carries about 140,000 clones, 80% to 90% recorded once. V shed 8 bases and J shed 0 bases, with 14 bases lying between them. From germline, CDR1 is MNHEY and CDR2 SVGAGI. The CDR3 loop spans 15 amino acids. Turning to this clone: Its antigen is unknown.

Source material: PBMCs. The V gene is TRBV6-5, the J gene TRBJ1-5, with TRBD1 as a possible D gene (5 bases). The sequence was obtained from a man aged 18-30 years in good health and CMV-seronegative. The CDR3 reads CASGGELYSNQPQHF. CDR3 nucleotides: TGTGCCAGCGGGGGGGAGCTCTATAGCAATCAGCCCCAGCATTTT.